This T cell receptor beta chain was recorded in a study of T-cell reconstitution after alpha-beta-depleted transplantation in children. The library targeted TCRbeta and was prepared with unique molecular identifiers. A single record per CDR3 protein comes from TCRdb applying MiXCR to the PCR reads. This sample has some 840,000 distinct CDR3 sequences, with roughly 15% found just once. The V end lost 0 bases, the J end lost 7 bases, and 15 bases lay between the germline ends. The CDR3 covers 15 residues. Germline V lookup: CDR1 SGHRS, CDR2 YFSETQ. The chain links TRBV5-1 to TRBJ2-3; a possible D gene is TRBD2 (5 bases). The TCR sequence derives from a male patient aged 10 to 17 who had a stem cell transplant for acute lymphoblastic leukemia, so the T cells may come from the graft donor. The material was PBMCs, mostly from graft donor cells, obtained 360 days after TCRalphabeta/CD19-depleted stem cell transplant. The CDR3 sequence: CASSLAGPPGNTQYF. The CDR3 bases are TGCGCCAGCAGCTTGGCCGGGCCTCCGGGAAATACGCAGTATTTT.